This is a list of T cell receptor beta chains from one sample in a study of beta chain features in type 1 diabetes. The table came from immunoSEQ multiplex PCR; TCRdb's copy has only in-frame clones and leaves some out. The profile covers 95,000 to 150,000 clones, with about a sixth appearing a single time and under 2.5% taken by the ten largest. Specimen: central memory CD4+ T cells from blood. These receptors originate from a man younger than 40 with type 1 diabetes. CDR3s include the opening cysteine and the closing phenylalanine or tryptophan. The D gene is left open where the match is weak. Rows may omit the clone size; those that give it use once, few, many or a size class.

V gene	J gene	D gene	clone size	CDR3 DNA	CDR3 protein
TRBV29-1	TRBJ1-2	TRBD1	-	TGCAGCGTTGACAGGGGGCTTTCGTATGGCTACACCTTC	CSVDRGLSYGYTF
TRBV7-2	TRBJ1-6	TRBD1	-	TGTGCCAGCAGGAAACCGGGACAGGGTGTTTCACCCCTCCACTTT	CASRKPGQGVSPLHF
TRBV7-9	TRBJ1-1	TRBD1	few	TGTGCCAGCAGCCCGCCCGGGACAGGGAGAAGAGCTTTCTTT	CASSPPGTGRRAFF
TRBV29-1	TRBJ2-3	TRBD2	-	TGCAGCGTTGGAAGACTAGCGGGCTTCACAGATACGCAGTATTTT	CSVGRLAGFTDTQYF
TRBV7-2	TRBJ2-3	TRBD1	many	TGTGCCAGCAGCTTGACAGGGACCACAGATACGCAGTATTTT	CASSLTGTTDTQYF
TRBV11-2	TRBJ2-1	TRBD2	many	TGTGCCAGCAGCGCAAGGCTAGCGGGGATCTACAATGAGCAGTTCTTC	CASSARLAGIYNEQFF
TRBV9	TRBJ2-7	-	many	TGTGCCAGCAGCCCTGGGGGGATACTCGACGAGCAGTACTTC	CASSPGGILDEQYF
TRBV30	TRBJ2-1	-	-	TGTGCCTGGACGGGACTGCCCAATGAGCAGTTCTTC	CAWTGLPNEQFF
TRBV10-2	TRBJ2-6	-	-	TGCGCCAGCAGTGAGTACTCCGGGGGGCACTCTGGGGCCAACGTCCTGACTTTC	CASSEYSGGHSGANVLTF
TRBV10-3	TRBJ2-7	-	-	TGTGCCATCAGCAACACCCCCGTTTACGAGCAGTACTTC	CAISNTPVYEQYF
TRBV19	TRBJ1-2	-	few	TGTGCCAGTAGTTCCTTAGGATCAGGGATTAACTATGGCTACACCTTC	CASSSLGSGINYGYTF
TRBV6-5	TRBJ2-1	TRBD2	-	TGTGCCGCGGCTAGCGGGGGGACCGACAATGAGCAGTTCTTC	CAAASGGTDNEQFF
TRBV9	TRBJ2-3	TRBD1	many	TGTGCCAGCAGCACATCTCTGGGACAGGGGACAGATACGCAGTATTTT	CASSTSLGQGTDTQYF
TRBV14	TRBJ2-2	TRBD1	few	TGTGCCAGCAGCTACCGGGACAGGGCGTTGGACACCGGGGAGCTGTTTTTT	CASSYRDRALDTGELFF
TRBV5-4	TRBJ2-7	-	few	TGTGCCAGCAGCCGTCGGACAGCGTACGAGCAGTACTTC	CASSRRTAYEQYF
TRBV4-2	TRBJ2-3	TRBD1	few	TGTGCCAGCAGCCAAGAGATCCAGGGGGCCCTAACAGATACGCAGTATTTT	CASSQEIQGALTDTQYF
TRBV10-3	TRBJ2-3	-	few	TGTGCCACCCTCAGGGCATCGGGGACAGATACGCAGTATTTT	CATLRASGTDTQYF
TRBV7-2	TRBJ1-1	-	-	TGTGCCAGCAGCTCTTTGGCGGGGAACACTGAAGCTTTCTTT	CASSSLAGNTEAFF
TRBV28	TRBJ2-4	-	few	TGTGCCAGCAGTTCGCAGGTAGCCAAAAACATTCAGTACTTC	CASSSQVAKNIQYF
TRBV30	TRBJ2-7	-	-	TGTGCCTGGAGTGTAGCGGCTTCCTACGAGCAGTACTTC	CAWSVAASYEQYF
TRBV10-2	TRBJ2-3	TRBD1	-	TGCGCCAGCAGACAACAGGGGTCGGATACGCAGTATTTT	CASRQQGSDTQYF
TRBV30	TRBJ1-4	-	-	TGTGCCTGGAGCAGGGAAGCTAATGAAAAACTGTTTTTT	CAWSREANEKLFF
TRBV13	TRBJ1-2	-	few	TGTGCCAGCAGCTTAGGGCAAAGGGCGGCCTATGGCTACACCTTC	CASSLGQRAAYGYTF
TRBV7-2	TRBJ2-3	TRBD1	-	TGTGCCAGCAAGACAGGGCCAACAGATACGCAGTATTTT	CASKTGPTDTQYF
TRBV5-1	TRBJ2-3	-	few	TGCGCCAGCAGCTTGGAAACGGGGCGGGATACGCAGTATTTT	CASSLETGRDTQYF
TRBV4-2	TRBJ2-6	-	-	TGTGCCAGCAGCCAAGATCAGGGCTCCGGGGCCAACGTCCTGACTTTC	CASSQDQGSGANVLTF
TRBV7-9	TRBJ1-2	TRBD1	-	TGTGCCAGCAGCTACCAGGACAGGGTTGGCTATGGCTACACCTTC	CASSYQDRVGYGYTF
TRBV5-1	TRBJ1-2	-	many	TGCGCCAGCAGCTTGGCGGGAGGCTATGGCTACACCTTC	CASSLAGGYGYTF
TRBV11-2	TRBJ1-2	TRBD1	many	TGTGCCAGCAGCCCCGCCATACCGACAGGGCGACCCAACTATGGCTACACCTTC	CASSPAIPTGRPNYGYTF
TRBV5-1	TRBJ2-1	-	few	TGCGCCAGCAGCTTGGGGGGATCATACAATGAGCAGTTCTTC	CASSLGGSYNEQFF
TRBV6-1	TRBJ2-7	TRBD1	-	TGTGCCAGCGCTGAGCCCGGGACAGGGTCCTACGAGCAGTACTTC	CASAEPGTGSYEQYF
TRBV25-1	TRBJ2-5	TRBD1	many	TGTGCCAGCAGTGAATGGACAGGGGGGGAGACCCAGTACTTC	CASSEWTGGETQYF
TRBV2	TRBJ2-7	TRBD1	few	TGTGCCAGCAGTGAATATGGGCAGGGGGTACCCTACGAGCAGTACTTC	CASSEYGQGVPYEQYF
TRBV29-1	TRBJ2-5	TRBD2	-	TGCAGCGTTCTCCTAGCGGAGGCGCAAGAGACCCAGTACTTC	CSVLLAEAQETQYF
TRBV4-2	TRBJ1-4	TRBD1	-	TGTGCCAGCAGCCAAGTCCCGGGACAGGGGGCAAGCGAAAAACTGTTTTTT	CASSQVPGQGASEKLFF
TRBV5-4	TRBJ2-7	-	-	TGTGCCAGCAGCTGGGGCCGGGACTCCTCCTACGAGCAGTACTTC	CASSWGRDSSYEQYF
TRBV27	TRBJ1-6	-	-	TGTGCCAGCATGAGTCGGGGCGGGGACTCACCCCTCCACTTT	CASMSRGGDSPLHF
TRBV9	TRBJ2-2	-	few	TGTGCCAGCAGCGTACCCACCGTCGGCGGGGAGCTGTTTTTT	CASSVPTVGGELFF
TRBV13	TRBJ2-7	-	few	TGTGCCAGCAGCCCAGGACAGTTAAGCTCCTACGAGCAGTACTTC	CASSPGQLSSYEQYF
TRBV18	TRBJ2-5	-	few	TGTGCCAGCTCACCACTCGGCAGTTCCCAAGAGACCCAGTACTTC	CASSPLGSSQETQYF
TRBV7-2	TRBJ1-5	-	-	TGTGCCAGCAGCCCAGGAGGAGGGAGAAGCAATCAGCCCCAGCATTTT	CASSPGGGRSNQPQHF
TRBV4-3	TRBJ2-2	TRBD1	few	TGCGCCAGCAGCTATGGGACAGGGAATGTTCCTGGGGAGCTGTTTTTT	CASSYGTGNVPGELFF
TRBV15	TRBJ1-1	-	many	TGTGCCACCAGCAGAGATGGTCAGGGGAGGACTGAAGCTTTCTTT	CATSRDGQGRTEAFF
TRBV11-3	TRBJ2-7	TRBD1	few	TGTGCCAGCAGCTCGAGACAGGGGTCCGAGCAGTACTTC	CASSSRQGSEQYF
TRBV7-2	TRBJ2-1	-	-	TGTGCCAGCAGCTCCGCGAGGGGCAGGGGGGCAAATGAGCAGTTCTTC	CASSSARGRGANEQFF
TRBV7-2	TRBJ1-5	-	-	TGTGCCAGCAGCTTATCAGCTGCACTGGGAGACCCCTTCGGGCAGCCCCAGCATTTT	CASSLSAALGDPFGQPQHF